The 27 T cell receptor beta chains in this list originate from one sample, sequenced in a study of T cells in tuberculosis. Measured with immunoSEQ multiplex PCR; TCRdb has only the in-frame clones, and not every one. The sample holds about 59,000 clones, approximately 80% seen once. Thawed, overnight-rested PBMC were stained with GMM-loaded CD1B tetramer, viability dye and anti-CD3, then sorted. CD1B tetramers were loaded with Rhodococcus equi-derived C32 glucose monomycolate. The sample taken for sequencing was CD1b-GMM tetramer-negative cells sorted from PBMCs. Receptors originate from an adult woman with latent tuberculosis.

V usage is TRBV29-1 and J usage is TRBJ1-1; 7 bases fit TRBD1. CDR1 and CDR2 from the germline V gene are SQVTM and ANQGSEA. CDR3 length equals 14 residues. V was clipped by 7 bases and J by 1 base; unmatched bases: 9. CDR3 loop: CSAPTGLANTEAFF. CDR3 sequence (DNA): TGCAGCGCCCCGACAGGGCTTGCGAACACTGAAGCTTTCTTT. Full variable domain (remainder filled in from reference TRBV29-1 and TRBJ1-1): SAVISQKPSRDICQRGTSLTIQCQVDSQVTMMFWYRQQPGQSLTLIATANQGSEATYESGFVIDKFPISRPNLTFSTLTVSNMSPEDSSIYLCSAPTGLANTEAFFGQGTRLTVV.

The gene calls are TRBV5-6 and TRBJ2-7, with 10 bases fitting TRBD1. Germline CDR1 SGHDT, CDR2 YYEEEE. Trimming took 3 bases from V and 6 from J; bases not matched to a gene: 3. The CDR3 is 13 amino acids. This chain's CDR3 is CASSSWTGGEQYF. The CDR3 nucleotides are TGTGCCAGCAGCTCCTGGACAGGGGGCGAGCAGTACTTC.

Turning to this clone: One end of the junction is discordant with germline, which a read error may explain. Other nucleotide sequences in the sample specify the same CDR3. The chain couples TRBV6-4 to TRBJ1-6; the D gene is possibly TRBD1 (5 bases). Germline V gene lookup returns CDR1 MRHNA and CDR2 SNTAGT. The CDR3 is 14 residues long. CDR3 protein: CASSGQGEHSPLHF. CDR3 bases: TGTGCCAGCAGTGGTCAGGGCGAACATTCCCCCCTCCACTTT.

The CDR3 here is CSAEEGQETQYF. CDR3 nucleotide sequence: TGCAGCGCCGAGGAAGGTCAAGAGACCCAGTACTTC. The chain couples TRBV29-1 to TRBJ2-5; D gene ambiguous. V lost 7 bases and J 2 bases, leaving 11 bases between the germline ends. CDR1 is SQVTM, CDR2 ANQGSEA, per germline. The CDR3 contains 12 residues.

V usage is TRBV27 and J usage is TRBJ2-1; maybe TRBD1 (7 bases). Trimming pared 7 bases from V and 7 bases from J, leaving 11 bases between. CDR3 length: 12 residues. CDR1 MNHEY and CDR2 SMNVEV come from the germline V gene (reference sequence). The CDR3 is CASTQGGNEQFF. The CDR3 DNA follows: TGTGCCAGCACCCAGGGGGGAAATGAGCAGTTCTTC.

In this sample, this clone turned up a few times. In nucleotides, the CDR3 is TGTGCCAGCAGCTCAAGGGACTCTCAAACCGGGGAGCTGTTTTTT. It translates to CASSSRDSQTGELFF. The rearrangement uses TRBV11-3 and TRBJ2-2; a weak D match, TRBD2 (6 bases). Germline CDR1 is SGHNT and CDR2 is YENEEA. This CDR3 is 15 amino acids long. Between the trimmed V and J ends, which lost 4 bases and 5 bases, there was a span of 14 bases.

This sequence joins TRBV28 and TRBJ1-5; 7 bases are shared with TRBD1. Per the germline V gene, CDR1 is MDHEN and CDR2 is SYDVKM. The CDR3 length is 15 residues. The V and J ends lost 6 bases and 7 bases, in that order; junction bases with no gene match: 12. DNA for the CDR3: TGTGCCAGCAGCTACCCAGGGGGTGGTTGGCAGCCCCAGCATTTT. It encodes CASSYPGGGWQPQHF.

V and J are TRBV11-2 and TRBJ2-7, with D perhaps matching TRBD2 (6 bases). V lost 1 base, J lost 3 bases, and 10 bases lay in between. This CDR3 has 14 amino acids. Looked up from germline, CDR1 is SGHAT and CDR2 is FQNNGV. The CDR3 reads CASSLVTSSYEQYF. The CDR3 nucleotides read TGTGCCAGCAGCTTAGTTACTAGCAGCTACGAGCAGTACTTC.

V usage is TRBV6-4 and J usage is TRBJ2-3, with 7 bases lining up with TRBD2. V lost 3 bases and J lost 2; bases outside the gene matches: 5. The CDR3 has 15 amino acids. Germline V gives CDR1 MRHNA, CDR2 SNTAGT. The CDR3, as DNA: TGTGCCAGCAGTGAGTCGAGCGGGGTCACAGATACGCAGTATTTT. Translating gives CASSESSGVTDTQYF.

V gene TRBV30 combines with J gene TRBJ1-2, with 7 positions matching TRBD1. This CDR3 has 13 amino acids. With V trimmed by 0 bases and J by 4 bases, 2 bases remained unmatched. Germline-derived CDR1 and CDR2 are GTSNPN and SVGIG (reference sequence). The CDR3 reads CAWSVQGTYGYTF. In DNA, the CDR3 is TGTGCCTGGAGTGTACAGGGGACCTATGGCTACACCTTC.

The chain is built from TRBV6-5 and TRBJ1-6; 7 bases agree with TRBD1. The CDR3 extends over 15 amino acids. Trimming cost V 6 bases and J 10 bases; bases outside gene matches: 12. Germline V gene lookup returns CDR1 MNHEY and CDR2 SVGAGI. The CDR3 nucleotides are TGTGCCAGCAGCCGTGACAGGGAGAGAAAATCACCCCTCCACTTT. The encoded protein is CASSRDRERKSPLHF.

This clone was seen a single time. This rearrangement joins TRBV5-1 to TRBJ2-5, with 7 positions matching TRBD1. Looked up from germline, CDR1 is SGHRS and CDR2 is YFSETQ. This CDR3 region has 14 residues. The trim removed 6 bases at V and 5 bases at J, leaving 10 bases unmatched. CDR3 DNA sequence: TGCGCCAGCAAGTTAGGGGGCGGGCGGGAGACCCAGTACTTC. Translated: CASKLGGGRETQYF.

This clone was observed a handful of times. The genes are TRBV5-1 and TRBJ1-1; 9 nucleotides agree with TRBD1. Looked up from germline, CDR1 is SGHRS and CDR2 is YFSETQ. The V gene end was trimmed by 3 bases and the J gene end by 5 bases; junction bases not matched to a gene: 11. The CDR3 runs 16 residues. The CDR3 spells CASSSRDRDGRTEAFF. Written as DNA, the CDR3 is TGCGCCAGCAGCTCAAGGGACAGGGACGGACGGACTGAAGCTTTCTTT.

There are a few counts of this clone. The chain carries TRBV9 and TRBJ1-6; D remains ambiguous. The CDR3 spans 13 residues. CDR1 is SGDLS, CDR2 YYNGEE, per germline. V lost 1 base, J lost 5 bases, and 4 bases lay in between. CDR3 sequence: CASSVQNNSPLHF. CDR3 DNA sequence: TGTGCCAGCAGCGTACAGAATAATTCACCCCTCCACTTT.

This chain connects TRBV5-4 to TRBJ1-1, with D unclear. CDR1 SGHNT and CDR2 YYREEE come from the germline V gene (reference sequence). Trimming removed 0 bases from V and 1 base from J, with 25 bases in between. The CDR3 length is 20 residues. The CDR3 DNA reads as TGTGCCAGCAGCTTGGGTTGGTCGACGGGAGAGCTTTTCGAGAACACTGAAGCTTTCTTT. Translating gives CASSLGWSTGELFENTEAFF.

The table lists this clone with a few counts. The chain recombines TRBV6-6 with TRBJ1-4; D is possibly TRBD1 (5 bases). CDR1 is MNHNY and CDR2 is SVGAGI in the germline V gene (reference sequence). V gave up 0 bases and J gave up 7 bases, with 12 bases separating them. This CDR3 is built from 15 residues. CDR3: CASSYSGQVGEKLFF. CDR3 DNA: TGTGCCAGCAGTTACTCGGGGCAGGTCGGTGAAAAACTGTTTTTT.

The rearrangement joins TRBV28 to TRBJ2-7, with TRBD2 identical over 11 bases. Losses at the gene ends were 5 bases for V and 7 bases for J; bases not matched to a gene: 7. The V gene's germline CDR1 is MDHEN and CDR2 SYDVKM. CDR3 length: 14 residues. CDR3 amino acids: CASSPPGLAVEQYF. DNA for the CDR3: TGTGCCAGCAGTCCTCCGGGACTAGCGGTAGAGCAGTACTTC. Full variable domain (missing parts from reference TRBV28 and TRBJ2-7): DVKVTQSSRYLVKRTGEKVFLECVQDMDHENMFWYRQDPGLGLRLIYFSYDVKMKEKGDIPEGYSVSREKKERFSLILESASTNQTSMYLCASSPPGLAVEQYFGPGTRLTVT.

The chain is built from TRBV19 and TRBJ1-1, with 7 bases lining up with TRBD1. CDR3 length: 15 amino acids. V gave up 4 bases and J gave up 0 bases; unmatched junction bases: 5. Germline assignment: CDR1 LNHDA and CDR2 SQIVND (reference sequence). CDR3 loop: CASSTQGTLNTEAFF. The CDR3 DNA sequence: TGTGCCAGTAGTACACAGGGGACCCTGAACACTGAAGCTTTCTTT.

The chain uses TRBV6-1 and TRBJ2-7; D is perhaps TRBD1 (6 bases). V gave up 7 bases and J gave up 4 bases, with 14 bases separating them. Germline V CDR1 and CDR2: MNHNS, SASEGT. The CDR3 runs to 13 residues. The CDR3 sequence is CASTIGQSYEQYF. CDR3 nucleotide sequence: TGTGCCAGCACTATCGGACAGAGTTACGAGCAGTACTTC.

The V call is TRBV2, the J call TRBJ2-5; D uncertain. Germline V gene data show CDR1 as SNHLY and CDR2 as FYNNEI. This CDR3 contains 12 residues. V lost 2 bases and J lost 4, with 5 bases in between. The CDR3 loop reads CASSESGETQYF. CDR3 sequence (DNA): TGTGCCAGCAGTGAATCGGGAGAGACCCAGTACTTC.

This clone appeared a few times. This rearrangement joins TRBV2 to TRBJ2-1; 8 nucleotides align to TRBD1. Germline V gene sequence: CDR1 SNHLY, CDR2 FYNNEI. Trimming removed 1 base from V and 4 bases from J; junction bases left unmatched: 6. This CDR3 comprises 16 residues. CDR3 sequence reads: CASSEEGRGLYNEQFF. The DNA of the CDR3 is TGTGCCAGCAGTGAAGAAGGCAGGGGGCTTTACAATGAGCAGTTCTTC.

The chain recombines TRBV11-2 with TRBJ1-1; TRBD1 matches 9 bases. This CDR3 is built from 14 residues. The J segment lost 4 bases and the V segment lost 4 bases, leaving 4 bases of the junction unmatched. Germline V gives CDR1 SGHAT, CDR2 FQNNGV. The CDR3: CASSSYRGPTEAFF. The DNA of the CDR3 is TGTGCCAGCAGCTCCTACAGGGGGCCCACTGAAGCTTTCTTT.

For this clone: One end of the junction fails to match germline, which may point to a read error. Distinct nucleotide sequences in the sample also encode this CDR3. The V call is TRBV28, the J call TRBJ1-6, with D tentatively TRBD1 (6 bases). The CDR3 runs to 16 residues. Germline V lookup: CDR1 MDHEN, CDR2 SYDVKM. The CDR3 nucleotides are TGTGCCAGCAGGTGGACAGCCAGCTCCTATAATTCCCCCCTCCACTTT. The encoded protein is CASRWTASSYNSPLHF.

This clone appeared once. The chain carries TRBV7-9 and TRBJ1-2; D remains ambiguous. Germline loops: CDR1 SEHNR, CDR2 FQNEAQ (reference sequence). Trimming removed 2 bases at V and 0 bases at J, with 16 bases between. The CDR3 totals 17 residues. The CDR3 spells CASSLSSPGNPNYGYTF. The DNA of the CDR3 is TGTGCCAGCAGCTTAAGTTCTCCAGGAAACCCTAACTATGGCTACACCTTC.

The chain recombines TRBV4-3 with TRBJ1-1; TRBD1 matches 7 bases. Germline V CDR1 and CDR2: LGHNA, YSLEER. This CDR3 spans 16 amino acids. V shed 3 bases and J 0 bases; nucleotides not matched to a gene: 7. The CDR3 nucleotides are TGCGCCAGCAGCCAGACGACAGGGAGGATGAACACTGAAGCTTTCTTT. Its translation is CASSQTTGRMNTEAFF.

The chain couples TRBV28 to TRBJ1-6; a weak D match, TRBD1 (6 bases). V lost 4 bases and J 0 bases, leaving 10 bases between the germline ends. The CDR3 contains 16 residues. Germline CDR1 and CDR2: MDHEN and SYDVKM. The CDR3 is CASSSPDSSYNSPLHF. In nucleotides, the CDR3 is TGTGCCAGCAGTTCCCCGGACAGCTCCTATAATTCACCCCTCCACTTT.

The CDR3 reads CASSASGGSTEAFF. CDR3 in DNA: TGTGCCAGTAGTGCGTCGGGGGGGAGCACTGAAGCTTTCTTT. V gene TRBV19 combines with J gene TRBJ1-1, with D possibly TRBD1 on 5 matching bases. Between the trimmed V and J ends, which lost 5 bases and 4 bases, there was a span of 14 bases. Germline V gene data show CDR1 as LNHDA and CDR2 as SQIVND (reference sequence). There are 14 residues in the CDR3.